Below are 4 T cell receptor beta chains sequenced from a single sample in a study of control samples from healthy donors and cancer patients. TCRdb keeps only in-frame clones here, not all; method: immunoSEQ multiplex PCR. The sample lists about 60,000 clones, roughly 85% occurring once. The sequencing sample was made of blood. These receptors were collected from a man aged 35-49 years in good health.

This clone was found once. This chain links TRBV24-1 with TRBJ2-5, with TRBD1 matching over 12 bases. The CDR3 length is 18 residues. Per the germline V gene, CDR1 is KGHDR and CDR2 is SFDVKD. J was trimmed by 3 bases and V by 7 bases; bases with no gene match: 14. The CDR3 sequence: CATSVNGRDRGLKETQYF. CDR3 coding DNA: TGTGCCACCAGCGTTAACGGCCGGGACAGGGGGCTCAAAGAGACCCAGTACTTC.

V is TRBV28 and J is TRBJ2-7; weak D call: TRBD1 (6 bases). Germline CDR1 and CDR2: MDHEN and SYDVKM. CDR3 length: 13 amino acids. With 8 bases removed from V and 3 bases from J, the gap between germline ends came to 14 bases. The CDR3 nucleotides read TGTGCCAGCGACCCAGGGGTCGACTACGAGCAGTACTTC. Its translation: CASDPGVDYEQYF.

This chain joins TRBV11-2 and TRBJ1-5; TRBD1 is a possible D gene (6 bases). From germline, CDR1 is SGHAT and CDR2 FQNNGV. The CDR3 extends over 15 amino acids. The V and J ends lost 0 bases and 5 bases respectively, with 11 bases between them. The CDR3 loop is CASSLEGGVHQPQHF. Written as DNA, the CDR3 is TGTGCCAGCAGCTTAGAAGGGGGTGTGCATCAGCCCCAGCATTTT.

J is TRBJ1-1 and V is TRBV19; D call uncertain. The CDR3 is 13 residues long. Germline CDR1 and CDR2: LNHDA and SQIVND (reference sequence). V lost 5 bases, J lost 1 base, and 8 bases lay in between. This chain's CDR3 is CASSYGSNTEAFF. The CDR3 DNA reads TGTGCCAGTAGTTACGGGTCGAACACTGAAGCTTTCTTT.